This T cell receptor (beta chain) was found in a study of naive and memory T cell subsets. Cells stained for CD3, CD4, CD8, CD45RA, CD27 and viability were sorted into four CD45RA/CD27 subsets. The CDR3 contains 12 residues. The germline V gene encodes CDR1 MNHEY and CDR2 SVGEGT. V was shortened by 5 bases and J by 6 bases, with 8 bases between the two germline ends. Study conclusions and caveats: Between naive and memory subsets, TCR abundance power law exponents differed. Possibly reflecting memory cells re-expressing CD45RA, a few larger clonotypes occurred in naive repertoires, especially CD8.

Remarks on this clonotype: What it binds is not known.

Both TRBC1 and TRBC2 were covered by a beta constant-region primer of two equimolar oligonucleotides. Nested alpha and beta constant-region primers with the SP2 primer drove four PCR rounds on ligated cDNA. Using its own MiXCR run on the UMI-ligation and nested PCR reads, TCRdb lists one record per CDR3 protein. The data show approximately 140,000 distinct CDR3 sequences, approximately 20% seen once. Sequencing was carried out using naive CD8+ T cells from blood. The chain couples TRBV6-2 or TRBV6-3 to TRBJ2-1, with D unresolved. The source is a human donor in good health. The CDR3 nucleotides read TGTGCCAGCAGTCCAGTTGGCAATGAGCAGTTCTTC. Its protein product is CASSPVGNEQFF.